This T cell receptor (beta chain) was observed in a study of T-cell reconstitution after alpha-beta-depleted transplantation in children. Findings and limits, study-wide: At around two months after transplant, the alpha-beta T cells were reportedly derived from several hundred expanded clones that came from non-depleted graft cells. Surviving recipient T cells and thymic progenitors accounted for the high day-60 TCRbeta diversity observed in some patients. The main origin of T-cell counts and diversity one year after transplant was newly produced T cells.

A TCRbeta library incorporating unique molecular identifiers was prepared. MiXCR, run by TCRdb on the PCR reads, gives a single entry per CDR3 protein. The sample has about 290,000 distinct CDR3 sequences, 6.5% to 9% seen once. There are a few counts of this clonotype. Antigen unknown. CDR1 is DFQATT, CDR2 SNEGSKA, per germline (reference sequence). Trimming removed 5 bases from V and 1 base from J, with 12 bases in between. This CDR3 region has 14 residues. The sample was peripheral blood, taken 360 days after TCRalphabeta/CD19-depleted stem cell transplant. This chain joins TRBV20-1 and TRBJ2-1, with D hard to call. This receptor was obtained from a female patient aged 2 to 10 who had a stem cell transplant for Fanconi anemia, so the T cells may come from the graft donor. The CDR3: CSAYRSLSYNEQFF. The CDR3 coding sequence is TGCAGTGCTTACCGGAGCTTGTCCTACAATGAGCAGTTCTTC.